A selection of T cell receptor beta chains follows, all from one sample in a study of yellow fever vaccine responses in identical twins. Each CDR3 protein gets one entry after TCRdb re-called the RT-PCR reads with MiXCR. The sample yields 4,000 to 6,000 distinct CDR3 sequences, around 92% seen once. The sequencing here drew on T cells from blood (PBMCs), unsorted or a sorted subset (not recorded which), taken before or after yellow fever vaccination (not recorded which). The receptors originated from a woman under 30 who received the yellow fever vaccine. The CDR3 runs from the conserved cysteine through the conserved F or W. A D gene is named only where the DNA matches it firmly. Size values are once, few and many counts, or a class for expanded clones, and some rows have none.

v_call	clone_size	j_call	d_call	cdr3_aa	cdr3_nt
TRBV29-1	.	TRBJ2-1	.	CSVFLGEQFF	TGCAGCGTATTTTTGGGTGAGCAGTTCTTC
TRBV10-3	.	TRBJ1-3	.	CAISDGLSGNTIYF	TGTGCCATCAGTGATGGGCTCTCTGGAAACACCATATATTTT
TRBV11-3	.	TRBJ1-6	TRBD1	CASSPLTGRNSPLHF	TGTGCCAGCAGCCCTCTGACAGGGCGTAATTCACCCCTCCACTTT
TRBV13	.	TRBJ1-2	.	CASSVGSFNYGYTF	TGTGCCAGCAGTGTGGGCAGCTTTAACTATGGCTACACCTTC
TRBV18	.	TRBJ1-5	.	CASSPIARKENQPQHF	TGTGCCAGCTCACCAATCGCCAGGAAAGAAAATCAGCCCCAGCATTTT
TRBV5-6	few	TRBJ2-7	.	CASSYRNSYEQYF	TGTGCCAGCAGCTACAGAAACTCCTACGAGCAGTACTTC
TRBV9	.	TRBJ2-2	.	CASGRLGELFF	TGTGCCAGCGGGCGGTTAGGGGAGCTGTTTTTT
TRBV13	.	TRBJ2-3	TRBD2	CASSVTSGRFRDTQYF	TGTGCCAGCAGCGTGACTAGCGGGAGGTTTCGAGATACGCAGTATTTT
TRBV18	.	TRBJ1-1	.	CASSPRVFWDTEAFF	TGTGCCAGCTCACCACGGGTATTTTGGGACACTGAAGCTTTCTTT
TRBV29-1	.	TRBJ2-3	.	CSVEPDPVVTDTQYF	TGCAGCGTTGAACCGGACCCGGTCGTGACAGATACGCAGTATTTT
TRBV2	.	TRBJ2-1	.	CASRGYEQFF	TGTGCCAGCAGAGGGTATGAGCAGTTCTTC